This is a list of T cell receptor beta chains from one sample in a study of blood T cells in healthy people across ages. Each CDR3 protein is one row after TCRdb ran MiXCR on the 5' RACE reads. This table has 1,500,000 or so distinct CDR3 sequences, roughly 43% appearing once. Input material: blood. The source is a woman between 18 and 29 years old in good health. The CDR3 runs from the conserved cysteine through the conserved F or W. A D gene is named only where the DNA matches it firmly. A clone size is listed for some rows: how often the clone was seen (once, few, many), or a class if it is expanded.

d_call | j_call | clone_size | v_call | cdr3_aa | cdr3_nt
TRBD2 | TRBJ2-1 | - | TRBV20-1 | CSARTRLAGVGEQFF | TGCAGTGCTAGGACAAGACTAGCGGGAGTGGGTGAGCAGTTTTTC
- | TRBJ2-7 | - | TRBV27 | CASSSPGFPYEQYF | TGTGCCAGCAGTTCCCCGGGGTTTCCCTACGAGCAGTACTTC
- | TRBJ2-1 | - | TRBV18 | CASSPVGGAYEQFF | TGTGCCAGCTCACCAGTCGGCGGGGCCTACGAGCAGTTCTTC
TRBD2 | TRBJ2-5 | - | TRBV20-1 | CSAIRTSGTGDEQYF | TGCAGTGCTATTCGGACTAGCGGGACCGGGGATGAGCAGTACTTC
- | TRBJ1-1 | - | TRBV7-2 | CASTVGTPEAFF | TGTGCCAGCACCGTTGGGACCCCTGAAGCTTTCTTT
TRBD1 | TRBJ2-1 | many | TRBV20-1 | CSGDRYNEQFF | TGCAGCGGGGACAGATACAATGAGCAGTTCTTC
TRBD2 | TRBJ2-1 | - | TRBV20-1 | CSARDSGGSCNEQFF | TGCAGTGCTAGAGATAGCGGGGGCTCCTGCAATGAGCAGTTCTTC
- | TRBJ1-1 | few | TRBV3-1 | CASSPEGTEAFF | TGTGCCAGCAGCCCCGAGGGCACTGAAGCTTTCTTT
TRBD1 | TRBJ2-3 | few | TRBV5-5 | CASSTRQGALTDTQYF | TGTGCCAGCAGCACTAGACAGGGGGCTTTGACAGATACGCAGTATTTT
- | TRBJ2-2 | - | TRBV2 | CASSVKAGELFF | TGTGCCAGCAGTGTGAAGGCCGGGGAGCTGTTTTTT
- | TRBJ2-7 | - | TRBV27 | CASSLGWTSTYEQYF | TGTGCCAGCAGTTTGGGTTGGACATCAACCTACGAGCAGTACTTC
TRBD1 | TRBJ2-5 | few | TRBV20-1 | CSARSWDRQETQYF | TGCAGTGCTAGATCCTGGGACAGACAAGAGACCCAGTACTTC
- | TRBJ2-3 | - | TRBV12-3/TRBV12-4 | CASSLSSGRNTQYF | TGTGCCAGCAGTTTAAGCTCGGGACGAAATACGCAGTATTTT
- | TRBJ1-6 | - | TRBV9 | CASSVDASSYNSPLHF | TGTGCCAGCAGCGTAGATGCAAGCTCCTATAATTCACCCCTCCACTTT
TRBD1 | TRBJ1-5 | - | TRBV25-1 | CASSEGQDIGPQHF | TGTGCCAGCAGTGAGGGACAGGACATTGGCCCCCAGCATTTT
- | TRBJ1-2 | - | TRBV19 | CASSVLGGASGGYTF | TGTGCCAGTAGTGTCCTCGGAGGGGCTTCGGGAGGCTACACCTTC
TRBD1 | TRBJ1-1 | few | TRBV20-1 | CSARPGQGMNTEAFF | TGCAGTGCTAGACCGGGACAGGGAATGAACACTGAAGCTTTCTTT
- | TRBJ2-7 | - | TRBV4-1 | CASSPLGQVYEQYF | TGCGCCAGCAGCCCCTTGGGTCAGGTCTACGAGCAGTACTTC
- | TRBJ1-1 | - | TRBV4-3 | CASSQDPGQVNTEAFF | TGCGCCAGCAGCCAAGATCCGGGACAAGTGAACACTGAAGCTTTCTTT
- | TRBJ2-7 | - | TRBV2 | CASQLIRDNEQYF | TGTGCCAGCCAGCTGATTCGGGACAACGAGCAGTACTTC
- | TRBJ1-1 | few | TRBV30 | CASGNMNTEAFF | TGTGCCTCGGGGAACATGAACACTGAAGCTTTCTTT
- | TRBJ1-1 | few | TRBV25-1 | CASSEAGNLNTEAFF | TGTGCCAGCAGTGAGGCAGGAAATTTGAACACTGAAGCTTTCTTT
- | TRBJ1-6 | few | TRBV27 | CASSLGRLESPPHF | TGTGCCAGCAGTTTGGGCAGACTTGAGTCACCCCCCCACTTT
TRBD2 | TRBJ2-3 | few | TRBV6-5 | CASSPSAGGWDDTQYF | TGTGCCAGCAGCCCCTCGGCGGGGGGGTGGGATGATACGCAGTATTTT
- | TRBJ2-5 | - | TRBV7-9 | CASSFNEQYF | TGTGCCAGCAGCTTTAATGAGCAGTACTTC
- | TRBJ2-5 | once | TRBV6-2/TRBV6-3 | CASSYGTALETQYF | TGTGCCAGCAGTTACGGGACTGCCCTAGAGACCCAGTACTTC
- | TRBJ2-1 | - | TRBV20-1 | CSARGGAPGSRSYNEQFF | TGCAGTGCTAGAGGGGGTGCTCCCGGGAGTCGGTCCTACAATGAGCAGTTCTTC
TRBD1 | TRBJ2-3 | few | TRBV4-3 | CASSQRGQGTQYF | TGCGCCAGCAGCCAACGCGGACAGGGAACGCAGTATTTT
- | TRBJ2-3 | - | TRBV7-2 | CASSLVSESTDTQYF | TGTGCCAGCAGCTTAGTTAGCGAGAGCACAGATACGCAGTATTTT
- | TRBJ2-5 | few | TRBV5-1 | CASQDGAGIQETQYF | TGCGCCAGCCAGGACGGGGCAGGGATCCAAGAGACCCAGTACTTC
- | TRBJ2-5 | - | TRBV25-1 | CASSELSQETQYF | TGTGCCAGCAGTGAATTATCTCAAGAGACCCAGTACTTC
- | TRBJ2-1 | few | TRBV29-1 | CSVEDDANEQFF | TGCAGCGTTGAAGATGACGCCAATGAGCAGTTCTTC
- | TRBJ2-5 | once | TRBV10-3 | CTISGAREETQYF | TGTACCATCAGTGGGGCCAGAGAAGAGACCCAGTACTTC
- | TRBJ2-5 | - | TRBV6-6 | CASLGNQETQYF | TGTGCCAGCCTGGGGAATCAAGAGACCCAGTACTTC
- | TRBJ1-1 | few | TRBV5-1 | CASSLEVQRSTEAFF | TGCGCCAGCAGCTTGGAGGTCCAGAGGAGCACTGAAGCTTTCTTT
TRBD2 | TRBJ2-3 | many | TRBV12-3/TRBV12-4 | CASIPLAGDSSTDTQYF | TGTGCCAGCATACCCCTAGCGGGAGACTCTAGCACAGATACGCAGTATTTT
TRBD1 | TRBJ2-5 | many | TRBV12-3/TRBV12-4 | CASSPRDRQETQYF | TGTGCCAGCAGTCCGAGGGACAGACAAGAGACCCAGTACTTC
TRBD2 | TRBJ2-1 | - | TRBV29-1 | CSVPHLAGAGRTETQFF | TGCAGCGTTCCTCATTTAGCGGGAGCAGGTCGTACGGAGACCCAGTTCTTC
- | TRBJ2-5 | - | TRBV12-3/TRBV12-4 | CASSLARSRGQETQYF | TGTGCCAGCAGTTTAGCTCGCAGCAGGGGACAAGAGACCCAGTACTTC
TRBD2 | TRBJ2-1 | - | TRBV7-6 | CASSLGLAGGPNYEQFF | TGTGCCAGCAGCTTAGGGCTAGCGGGAGGGCCTAACTATGAGCAGTTCTTC
- | TRBJ2-1 | - | TRBV28 | CASGASSYNEQFF | TGTGCCAGCGGGGCTAGCTCCTACAATGAGCAGTTCTTC
- | TRBJ2-1 | few | TRBV6-5 | CASSYSALSLNEQFF | TGTGCCAGCAGTTACTCCGCCCTGTCCCTGAATGAGCAGTTCTTC
TRBD2 | TRBJ2-7 | - | TRBV20-1 | CSASGLAGGTMGLSYEQYF | TGCAGTGCTTCGGGACTAGCGGGAGGCACAATGGGGCTTTCCTACGAGCAGTACTTC
TRBD2 | TRBJ2-1 | few | TRBV4-3 | CASSHNSGGADEQFF | TGCGCCAGCAGCCATAATAGCGGGGGGGCTGATGAGCAGTTCTTC
- | TRBJ2-1 | few | TRBV7-8 | CASSPSRGASSYNEQFF | TGTGCCAGCTCCCCTTCCCGCGGGGCCAGCTCCTACAATGAGCAGTTCTTC
TRBD2 | TRBJ2-7 | few | TRBV7-2 | CASSLTGGDSYEQYF | TGTGCCAGCAGCTTAACCGGGGGGGATTCCTACGAGCAGTACTTC
- | TRBJ1-5 | - | TRBV6-5 | CASSLLGANQPQHF | TGTGCCAGCAGTCTCCTTGGGGCGAATCAGCCCCAGCATTTT
- | TRBJ1-2 | - | TRBV29-1 | CSALRGGVDGYTF | TGCAGCGCTCTAAGGGGGGGGGTAGATGGCTACACCTTC
- | TRBJ1-2 | - | TRBV4-1 | CASSQDQTNYGYTF | TGCGCCAGCAGCCAAGACCAGACTAACTATGGCTACACCTTC
TRBD2 | TRBJ2-1 | few | TRBV4-3 | CASSSIAGVSSYNEQFF | TGCGCCAGCAGCTCAATAGCGGGAGTTTCCTCCTACAATGAGCAGTTCTTC